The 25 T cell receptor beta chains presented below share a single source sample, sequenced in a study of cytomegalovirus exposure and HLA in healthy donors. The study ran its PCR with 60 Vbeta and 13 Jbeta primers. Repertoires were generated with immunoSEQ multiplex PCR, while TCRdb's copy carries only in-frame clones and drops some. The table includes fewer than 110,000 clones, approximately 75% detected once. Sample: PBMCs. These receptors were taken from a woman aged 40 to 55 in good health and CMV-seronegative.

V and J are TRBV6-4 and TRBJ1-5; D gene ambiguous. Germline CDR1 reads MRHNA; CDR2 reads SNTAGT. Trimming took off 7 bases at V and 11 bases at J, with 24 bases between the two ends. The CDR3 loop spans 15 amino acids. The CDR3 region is CASIHVEADPTAQHF. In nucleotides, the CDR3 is TGTGCCAGCATTCACGTAGAGGCAGACCCGACGGCCCAGCATTTT.

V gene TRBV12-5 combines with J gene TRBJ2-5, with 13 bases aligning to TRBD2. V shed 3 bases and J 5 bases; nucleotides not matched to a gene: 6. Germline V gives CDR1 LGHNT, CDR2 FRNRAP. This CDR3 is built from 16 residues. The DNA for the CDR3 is TGTGCTAGTGGTTTACTAGCGGGGGGGCCTGGGGAGACCCAGTACTTC. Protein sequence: CASGLLAGGPGETQYF.

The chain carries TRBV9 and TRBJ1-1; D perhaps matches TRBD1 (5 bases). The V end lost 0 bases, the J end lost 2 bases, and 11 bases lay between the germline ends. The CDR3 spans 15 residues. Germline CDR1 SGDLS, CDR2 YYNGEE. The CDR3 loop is CASSVEGVVNTEAFF. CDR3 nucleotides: TGTGCCAGCAGCGTAGAAGGGGTGGTTAACACTGAAGCTTTCTTT. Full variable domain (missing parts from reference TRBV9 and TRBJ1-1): DSGVTQTPKHLITATGQRVTLRCSPRSGDLSVYWYQQSLDQGLQFLIQYYNGEERAKGNILERFSAQQFPDLHSELNLSSLELGDSALYFCASSVEGVVNTEAFFGQGTRLTVV.

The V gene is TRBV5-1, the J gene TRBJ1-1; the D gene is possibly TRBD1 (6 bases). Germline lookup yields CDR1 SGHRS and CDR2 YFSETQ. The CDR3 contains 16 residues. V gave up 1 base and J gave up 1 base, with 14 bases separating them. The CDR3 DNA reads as TGCGCCAGCAGCTTGCGGGACACGGTGGCGAACACTGAAGCTTTCTTT. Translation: CASSLRDTVANTEAFF.

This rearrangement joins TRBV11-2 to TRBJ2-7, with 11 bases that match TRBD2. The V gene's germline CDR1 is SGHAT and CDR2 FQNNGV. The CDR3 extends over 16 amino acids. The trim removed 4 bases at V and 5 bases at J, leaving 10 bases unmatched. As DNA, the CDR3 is TGTGCCAGCAGCTCGATACCCCTAGCGGGAGGAAACGAGCAGTACTTC. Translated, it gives CASSSIPLAGGNEQYF.

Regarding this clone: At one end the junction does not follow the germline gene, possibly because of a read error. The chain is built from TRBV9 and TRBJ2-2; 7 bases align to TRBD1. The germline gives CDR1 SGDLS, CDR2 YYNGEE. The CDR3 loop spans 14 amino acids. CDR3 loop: CASSPYRGTGELLF. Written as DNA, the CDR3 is TGTGCCAGCAGCCCATACAGGGGCACCGGGGAGCTGTTGTTT.

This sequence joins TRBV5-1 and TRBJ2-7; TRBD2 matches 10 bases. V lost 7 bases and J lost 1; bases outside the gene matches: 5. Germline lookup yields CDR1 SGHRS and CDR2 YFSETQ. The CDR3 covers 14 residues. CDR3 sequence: CASPGLAESYEQYF. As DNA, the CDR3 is TGCGCCAGCCCCGGACTAGCGGAATCCTACGAGCAGTACTTC.

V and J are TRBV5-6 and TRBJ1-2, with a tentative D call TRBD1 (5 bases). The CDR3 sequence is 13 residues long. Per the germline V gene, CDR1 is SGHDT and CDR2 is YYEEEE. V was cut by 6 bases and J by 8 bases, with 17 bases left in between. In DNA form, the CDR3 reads TGTGCCAGCACCCAAACAGGCTTCTGGGGCTACACCTTC. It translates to CASTQTGFWGYTF.

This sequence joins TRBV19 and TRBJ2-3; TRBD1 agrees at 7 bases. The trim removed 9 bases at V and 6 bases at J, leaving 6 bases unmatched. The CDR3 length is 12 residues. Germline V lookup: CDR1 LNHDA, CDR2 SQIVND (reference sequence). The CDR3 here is CASRQGGDTQYF. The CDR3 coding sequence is TGTGCCAGCAGACAGGGCGGTGATACGCAGTATTTT.

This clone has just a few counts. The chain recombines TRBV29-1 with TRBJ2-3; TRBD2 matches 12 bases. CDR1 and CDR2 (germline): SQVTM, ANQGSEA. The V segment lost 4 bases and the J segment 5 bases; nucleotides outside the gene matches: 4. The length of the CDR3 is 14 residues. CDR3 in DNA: TGCAGCGTTGGACCGGGACTAGCGGGAGATACGCAGTATTTT. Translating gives CSVGPGLAGDTQYF.

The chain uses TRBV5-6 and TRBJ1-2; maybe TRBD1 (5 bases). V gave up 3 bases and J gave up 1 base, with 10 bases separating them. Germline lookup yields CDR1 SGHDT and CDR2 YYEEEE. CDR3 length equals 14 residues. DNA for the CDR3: TGTGCCAGCAGCTGGACGACAGATAACTATGGCTACACCTTC. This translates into CASSWTTDNYGYTF.

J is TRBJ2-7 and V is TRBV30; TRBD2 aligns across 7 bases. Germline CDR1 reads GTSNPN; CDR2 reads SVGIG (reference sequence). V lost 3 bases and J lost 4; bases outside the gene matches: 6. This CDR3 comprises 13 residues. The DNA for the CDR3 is TGTGCCTGGAGGAGAGCGGGGTTATACGAGCAGTACTTC. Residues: CAWRRAGLYEQYF.

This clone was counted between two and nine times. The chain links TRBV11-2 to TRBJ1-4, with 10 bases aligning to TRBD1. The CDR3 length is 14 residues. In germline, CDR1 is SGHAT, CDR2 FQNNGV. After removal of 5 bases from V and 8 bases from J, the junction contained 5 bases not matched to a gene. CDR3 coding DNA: TGTGCCAGCAGCCGACAGGGGGCGAGGGAAAAACTGTTTTTT. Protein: CASSRQGAREKLFF.

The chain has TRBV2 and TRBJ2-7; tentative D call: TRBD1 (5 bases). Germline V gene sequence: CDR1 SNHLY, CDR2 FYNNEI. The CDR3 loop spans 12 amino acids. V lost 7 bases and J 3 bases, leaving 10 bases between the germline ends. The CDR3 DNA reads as TGTGCCAGCACAGGGATCAGCTACGAGCAGTACTTC. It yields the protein CASTGISYEQYF.

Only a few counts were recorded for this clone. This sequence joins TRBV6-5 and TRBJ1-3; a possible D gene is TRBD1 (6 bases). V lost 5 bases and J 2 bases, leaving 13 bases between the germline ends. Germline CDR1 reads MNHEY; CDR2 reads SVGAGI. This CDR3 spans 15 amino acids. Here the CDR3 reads CASSLQGSAGNTIYF. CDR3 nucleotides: TGTGCCAGCAGTCTACAGGGATCGGCTGGAAACACCATATATTTT.

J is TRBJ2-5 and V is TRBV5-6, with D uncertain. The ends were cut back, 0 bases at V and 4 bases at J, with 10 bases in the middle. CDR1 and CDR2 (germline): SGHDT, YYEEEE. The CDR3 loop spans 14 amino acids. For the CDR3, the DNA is TGTGCCAGCAGCTTGGACTCGGCAGGAGAGACCCAGTACTTC. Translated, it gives CASSLDSAGETQYF.

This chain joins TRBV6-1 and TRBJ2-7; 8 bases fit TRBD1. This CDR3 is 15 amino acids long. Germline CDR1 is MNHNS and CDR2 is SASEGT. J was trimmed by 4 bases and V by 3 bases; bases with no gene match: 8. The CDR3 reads CASSDLGGQGYEQYF. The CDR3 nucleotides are TGTGCCAGCAGTGACCTCGGCGGACAGGGTTACGAGCAGTACTTC.

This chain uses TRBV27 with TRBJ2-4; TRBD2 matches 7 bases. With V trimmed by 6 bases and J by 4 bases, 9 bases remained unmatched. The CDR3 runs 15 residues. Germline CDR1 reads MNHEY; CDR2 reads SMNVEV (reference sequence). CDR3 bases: TGTGCCAGCAGCCTGTGGGCTAGCGGAAAAAACATTCAGTACTTC. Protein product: CASSLWASGKNIQYF.

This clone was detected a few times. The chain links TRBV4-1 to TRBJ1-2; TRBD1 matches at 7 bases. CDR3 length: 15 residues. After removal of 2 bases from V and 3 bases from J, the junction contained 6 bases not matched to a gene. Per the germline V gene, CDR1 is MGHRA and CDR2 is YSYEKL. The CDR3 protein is CASSQRDRDDYGYTF. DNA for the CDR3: TGCGCCAGCAGCCAACGCGACAGGGACGACTATGGCTACACCTTC.

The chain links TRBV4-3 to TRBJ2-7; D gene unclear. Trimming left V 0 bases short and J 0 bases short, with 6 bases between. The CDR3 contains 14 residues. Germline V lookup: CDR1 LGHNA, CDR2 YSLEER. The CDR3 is CASSQDRLSYEQYF. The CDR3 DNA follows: TGCGCCAGCAGCCAAGACAGGCTCTCCTACGAGCAGTACTTC.

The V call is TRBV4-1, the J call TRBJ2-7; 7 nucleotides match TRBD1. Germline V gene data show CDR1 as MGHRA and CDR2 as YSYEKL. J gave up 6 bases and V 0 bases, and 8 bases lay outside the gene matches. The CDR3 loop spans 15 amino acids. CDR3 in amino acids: CASSQEAVAGGEQYF. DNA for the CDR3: TGCGCCAGCAGCCAAGAGGCGGTGGCAGGGGGCGAGCAGTACTTC.

The CDR3 here is CASSLSTGATREQYF. The DNA for the CDR3 is TGTGCCAGCAGCTTAAGTACGGGAGCGACCAGGGAGCAGTACTTC. The V and J genes are TRBV6-5 and TRBJ2-7; D might be TRBD2 (6 bases). V lost 6 bases to trimming and J lost 7 bases, with 22 bases between them. The germline V gene has CDR1 MNHEY and CDR2 SVGAGI. The CDR3 extends over 15 amino acids.

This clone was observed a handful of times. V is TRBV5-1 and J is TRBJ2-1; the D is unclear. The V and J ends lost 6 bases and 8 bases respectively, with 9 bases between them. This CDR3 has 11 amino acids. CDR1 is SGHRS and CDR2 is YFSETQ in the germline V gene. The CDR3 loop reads CASKSVYEQFF. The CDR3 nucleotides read TGCGCCAGCAAGAGTGTCTATGAGCAGTTCTTC.

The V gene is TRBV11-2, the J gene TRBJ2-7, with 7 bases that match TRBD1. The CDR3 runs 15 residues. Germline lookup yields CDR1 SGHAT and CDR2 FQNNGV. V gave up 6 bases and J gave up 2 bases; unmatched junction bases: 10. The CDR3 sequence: CASSDRVGGTYEQYF. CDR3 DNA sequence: TGTGCCAGCAGTGACAGGGTAGGAGGAACCTACGAGCAGTACTTC.

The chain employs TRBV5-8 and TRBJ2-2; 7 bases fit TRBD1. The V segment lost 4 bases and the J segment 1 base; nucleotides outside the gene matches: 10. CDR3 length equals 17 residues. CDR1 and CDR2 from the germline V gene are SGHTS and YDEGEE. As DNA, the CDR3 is TGTGCCAGCAGCGACTTACAGGGGTGGGGGAACACCGGGGAGCTGTTTTTT. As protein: CASSDLQGWGNTGELFF.